This T cell receptor (beta chain) was recovered during a study of cytomegalovirus exposure and HLA in healthy donors. Study-level results: High sensitivity and specificity were reportedly achieved when the classifier diagnosed cytomegalovirus status. With DRB1 most and HLA-C fewest, TCR association rates differed between HLA loci in a later analysis. In an earlier analysis, productive rearrangement rates for most beta V segments clustered near 87% or 30%.

Germline V CDR1 and CDR2: MDHEN, SYDVKM. Unmatched junction bases numbered 5, after V lost 6 bases and J lost 1 base. CDR3 length: 14 amino acids. Note on this clone: The antigen remains undetermined.

Researchers ran the PCR with 60 Vbeta and 13 Jbeta primers. Sequencing was performed with immunoSEQ multiplex PCR; in TCRdb, only in-frame clones are kept and a portion is missing. The table lists 100,000 to 150,000 clones, around 78% of them singletons, with approximately 20% in the top ten. The sample taken for sequencing was PBMCs. This sequence was found in a man younger than 30 in good health and CMV-seropositive. The chain uses TRBV28 and TRBJ1-2; TRBD1 matches 7 bases. In DNA form, the CDR3 reads TGTGCCAGCAGCAGGGACAGCCTTAACTATGGCTACACCTTC. It encodes CASSRDSLNYGYTF.